One and the same sample provided the 11 T cell receptor beta chains below, sequenced in a study of T-cell memory formation after mild COVID-19. MiXCR, run by TCRdb on the 5' RACE reads, gives a single entry per CDR3 protein. The sample consists of about 350,000 distinct CDR3 sequences, roughly 15% of them appearing once. Sequencing was performed on PBMCs or a T cell subset sorted from them (not recorded which). All receptors come from a man in his late teens or twenties who had mild COVID-19 (a few samples of this study predate the infection). Cell type and time point are not known.

This clonotype appeared a few times. This sequence joins TRBV18 and TRBJ2-1; D possibly uses TRBD1 or TRBD2 (6 bases each). V was shortened by 8 bases and J by 8 bases, with 13 bases between the two germline ends. This CDR3 is built from 12 residues. Germline V CDR1 and CDR2: KGHSH, LQKENI. In DNA, the CDR3 is TGTGCCAGCCTACGGAGGGGGGATGAGCAGTTCTTC. Amino acid sequence: CASLRRGDEQFF.

The genes are TRBV12-3 or TRBV12-4 and TRBJ2-3; 11 bases fit TRBD1. The V gene end was trimmed by 5 bases and the J gene end by 6 bases; junction bases not matched to a gene: 4. CDR3 length: 14 residues. CDR3 region: CASSRDRGWDTQYF. Written as DNA, the CDR3 is TGTGCCAGCAGTCGGGACAGGGGGTGGGATACGCAGTATTTT.

This clonotype occurred a few times. The chain combines TRBV6-5 with TRBJ2-4; either TRBD1 or TRBD2 may fit D (5 bases each). V was clipped by 4 bases and J by 8 bases, with 15 bases between them. CDR3 length: 14 residues. CDR1 and CDR2 (germline): MNHEY, SVGAGI. This chain's CDR3 is CASSSRGRGDIQYF. The CDR3 DNA reads TGTGCCAGCAGTTCGAGGGGTAGAGGGGACATTCAGTACTTC.

The chain recombines TRBV2 with TRBJ2-7, with TRBD1 matching 9 bases. Germline V lookup: CDR1 SNHLY, CDR2 FYNNEI. J was trimmed by 6 bases and V by 6 bases; bases with no gene match: 3. This CDR3 contains 12 residues. CDR3 DNA sequence: TGTGCCAGCAGGACGACAGGGGGCGAGCAGTACGTC. Encoded protein: CASRTTGGEQYV.

This clonotype was recorded once. The chain couples TRBV7-6 to TRBJ2-5; 8 bases match TRBD2. With 1 base clipped from V and 5 bases from J, the junction kept 6 bases outside the gene matches. Germline V gives CDR1 SGHVS, CDR2 FNYEAQ. The CDR3 has 15 amino acids. CDR3 region: CASSLGGGLGETQYF. The CDR3 nucleotides read TGTGCCAGCAGCTTAGGCGGGGGGCTTGGGGAGACCCAGTACTTC. Together with reference TRBV7-6 and TRBJ2-5, the CDR3 gives the full variable domain: GAGVSQSPRYKVTKRGQDVALRCDPISGHVSLYWYRQALGQGPEFLTYFNYEAQQDKSGLPNDRFSAERPEGSISTLTIQRTEQRDSAMYRCASSLGGGLGETQYFGPGTRLLVL.

Only a few counts were recorded for this clonotype. The CDR3 here is CATSREGAGDEKLFF. The DNA for the CDR3 is TGTGCCACCAGCAGAGAGGGCGCTGGGGATGAAAAACTGTTTTTT. This chain connects TRBV15 to TRBJ1-4; no reliable D call. The CDR3 is made up of 15 amino acids. V was clipped by 0 bases and J by 6 bases, with 11 bases between them. Germline loops: CDR1 LNHNV, CDR2 YYDKDF (reference sequence). The full variable domain, rest sourced from reference TRBV15 and TRBJ1-4, is DAMVIQNPRYQVTQFGKPVTLSCSQTLNHNVMYWYQQKSSQAPKLLFHYYDKDFNNEADTPDNFQSRRPNTSFCFLDIRSPGLGDTAMYLCATSREGAGDEKLFFGSGTQLSVL.

This clonotype was observed a few times. The chain joins TRBV5-1 to TRBJ1-1, with TRBD1 matching 10 bases. V lost 5 bases and J lost 4; bases outside the gene matches: 5. Per germline, CDR1 SGHRS and CDR2 YFSETQ. CDR3 length equals 14 residues. CDR3 loop: CASSSGTGATEAFF. The CDR3 coding sequence is TGCGCCAGCAGTTCCGGGACAGGGGCCACTGAAGCTTTCTTT.

This clonotype was counted a few times. The J gene is TRBJ2-3, the V gene TRBV7-2, with a possible D match to TRBD1 (6 bases). From germline, CDR1 is SGHTA and CDR2 FQGNSA. The ends were cut back, 2 bases at V and 3 bases at J, with 12 bases in the middle. CDR3 length: 15 residues. The CDR3 DNA sequence: TGTGCCAGCAGCTTACAGGGGATAAGGACAGATACGCAGTATTTT. Its protein product is CASSLQGIRTDTQYF.

This clonotype has only a few counts. The V and J genes are TRBV20-1 and TRBJ1-5; 11 nucleotides line up with TRBD1. The CDR3 spans 18 residues. Per germline, CDR1 DFQATT and CDR2 SNEGSKA (reference sequence). With 2 bases clipped from V and 0 bases from J, the junction kept 9 bases outside the gene matches. The CDR3 DNA is TGCAGTGCTAGACGTACAGGGGACAGGGGGAATAGCAATCAGCCCCAGCATTTT. It specifies CSARRTGDRGNSNQPQHF.

The chain employs TRBV13 and TRBJ2-1; D assignment may be TRBD1 or TRBD2 (5 bases each). V was trimmed by 5 bases and J by 7 bases, leaving 12 bases between them. Germline CDR1 PRHDT, CDR2 FYEKMQ (reference sequence). The length of the CDR3 is 13 residues. Here the CDR3 DNA reads TGTGCCAGCAGCCGGGGTAGGGGAAATGAGCAGTTCTTC. Encoded protein: CASSRGRGNEQFF.

In this sample, this clonotype turned up a few times. This chain uses TRBV29-1 with TRBJ2-7, with 7 bases identical to TRBD1. Germline V CDR1 and CDR2: SQVTM, ANQGSEA. The ends lost 7 bases at V and 1 base at J; junction bases unmatched: 7. This CDR3 comprises 13 residues. CDR3 region: CSATGRWSYEQYV. The CDR3 nucleotides read TGCAGCGCGACAGGGAGATGGTCCTACGAGCAGTACGTC.